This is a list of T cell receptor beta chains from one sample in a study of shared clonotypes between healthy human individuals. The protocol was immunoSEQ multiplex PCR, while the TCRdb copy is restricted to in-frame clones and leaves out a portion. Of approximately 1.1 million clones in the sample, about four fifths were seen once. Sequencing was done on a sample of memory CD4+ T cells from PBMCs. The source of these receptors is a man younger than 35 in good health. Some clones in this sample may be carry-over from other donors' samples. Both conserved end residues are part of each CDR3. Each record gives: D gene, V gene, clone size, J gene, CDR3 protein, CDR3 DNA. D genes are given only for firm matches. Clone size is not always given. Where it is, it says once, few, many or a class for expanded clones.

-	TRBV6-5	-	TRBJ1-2	CASSYQGTKGYTF	TGTGCCAGCAGTTACCAAGGGACGAAGGGCTACACCTTC
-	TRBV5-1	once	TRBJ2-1	CASSLAGEGNSYNEQFF	TGCGCCAGCAGCTTGGCAGGGGAGGGGAACTCCTACAATGAGCAGTTCTTC
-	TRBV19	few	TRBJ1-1	CASSIGGNTEAFF	TGTGCCAGTAGTATAGGCGGGAACACTGAAGCTTTCTTT
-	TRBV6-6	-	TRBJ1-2	CASTPLPNAVADGYTF	TGTGCCAGCACCCCCTTGCCCAATGCGGTGGCGGACGGCTACACCTTC
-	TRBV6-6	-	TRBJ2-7	CVSRGASEQYF	TGTGTCTCCCGGGGGGCTAGTGAGCAGTACTTC
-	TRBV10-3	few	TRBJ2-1	CAIKGSNEQFF	TGTGCCATCAAAGGGAGCAATGAGCAGTTCTTC
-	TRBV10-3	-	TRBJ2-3	CAIGGGRMARASTDTQYF	TGTGCCATCGGGGGGGGCCGGATGGCGCGGGCTAGCACAGATACGCAGTATTTT
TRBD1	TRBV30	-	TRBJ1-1	CAWSEDRGVSEAFF	TGTGCCTGGAGTGAGGACAGGGGTGTTTCTGAAGCTTTCTTT
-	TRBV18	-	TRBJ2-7	CASSPFQGGTYEQYF	TGTGCCAGCTCACCTTTCCAGGGGGGTACCTACGAGCAGTACTTC
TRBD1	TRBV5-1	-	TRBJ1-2	CASSFNRGENYGYTF	TGCGCCAGCAGCTTTAACAGGGGTGAGAACTATGGCTACACCTTC
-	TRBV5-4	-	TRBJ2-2	CASSIGRTNTGELFF	TGTGCCAGCAGCATCGGACGGACGAACACCGGGGAGCTGTTTTTT
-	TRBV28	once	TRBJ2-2	CASLRYTGELFF	TGTGCCAGTTTACGCTACACCGGGGAGCTGTTTTTT
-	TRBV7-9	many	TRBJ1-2	CASSLIQGYTF	TGTGCCAGCAGCTTAATCCAGGGCTACACCTTC
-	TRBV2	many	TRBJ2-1	CASSDGWGNEQFF	TGTGCCAGCAGTGACGGATGGGGCAATGAGCAGTTCTTC
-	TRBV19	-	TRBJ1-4	CASSARAPHLFF	TGTGCCAGTAGTGCCCGGGCCCCCCATCTGTTTTTT